This entry lists 22 T cell receptor beta chains sequenced from one sample in a study of blood T cell repertoires in COVID-19. Assay used: immunoSEQ multiplex PCR; TCRdb lists only in-frame clones, some missing. The sample consists of 87,000 or so clones, around 80% of them appearing once. The sequencing sample was made of peripheral blood. The receptors stem from an elderly woman with active or convalescent COVID-19.

The chain combines TRBV12-3 or TRBV12-4 with TRBJ2-3; D call uncertain. The CDR3 spans 12 residues. Trimming shortened V by 2 bases and J by 2 bases, and 2 bases separated the two germline ends. The CDR3, as DNA: TGTGCCAGCAGTTTATACACAGATACGCAGTATTTT. Translating gives CASSLYTDTQYF.

The genes are TRBV9 and TRBJ2-2; TRBD2 might be the D (5 bases). The CDR3 has 14 residues. Germline CDR1 is SGDLS and CDR2 is YYNGEE. Trimming left V 3 bases short and J 3 bases short, with 9 bases between. The CDR3 sequence is CASSGTGYTGELFF. For the CDR3, the DNA is TGTGCCAGCAGCGGGACGGGATACACCGGGGAGCTGTTTTTT.

This clone came up once. The V gene is TRBV5-8, the J gene TRBJ2-5; 9 bases are shared with TRBD1. The J segment lost 1 base and the V segment lost 0 bases, leaving 1 base of the junction unmatched. The germline V gene has CDR1 SGHTS and CDR2 YDEGEE. The CDR3 loop spans 15 amino acids. The CDR3 DNA is TGTGCCAGCAGCTTGGGACAGGGGGTCCAAGAGACCCAGTACTTC. Translated, it gives CASSLGQGVQETQYF.

This chain links TRBV29-1 with TRBJ1-2, with D possibly TRBD1 on 6 matching bases. This CDR3 has 13 residues. The V gene's germline CDR1 is SQVTM and CDR2 ANQGSEA. Between the trimmed V and J ends, which lost 7 bases and 8 bases, there was a span of 20 bases. The CDR3 DNA reads TGCAGCGGTCTGGACGGGGGGGCGGGCGGCTACACCTTC. It specifies CSGLDGGAGGYTF.

The V call is TRBV5-1, the J call TRBJ2-3; D perhaps matches TRBD2 (6 bases). V was pared by 3 bases and J by 0 bases, with 11 bases between. The CDR3 covers 15 residues. Germline CDR1 is SGHRS and CDR2 is YFSETQ. In DNA, the CDR3 is TGCGCCAGCAGCTCCTGGGGGGACAGCACAGATACGCAGTATTTT. Residues: CASSSWGDSTDTQYF.

The J gene is TRBJ2-4, the V gene TRBV7-2; 8 bases are shared with TRBD2. CDR3 length: 17 residues. V shed 5 bases and J 0 bases; nucleotides not matched to a gene: 9. CDR1 is SGHTA and CDR2 is FQGNSA in the germline V gene. Written as DNA, the CDR3 is TGTGCCAGCAGCGAGAGCCGGGGGGGACTAGCCAAAAACATTCAGTACTTC. Amino acid sequence: CASSESRGGLAKNIQYF.

The rearrangement joins TRBV2 to TRBJ2-5; the match to TRBD2 covers 7 bases. This CDR3 is 13 amino acids long. Trimming removed 6 bases from V and 5 bases from J; junction bases left unmatched: 6. The germline CDR1 and CDR2 sequences are SNHLY and FYNNEI. CDR3 bases: TGTGCCAGCAGGCGGGAGCCAGGGGAGACCCAGTACTTC. Translating it yields CASRREPGETQYF.

The V gene is TRBV18, the J gene TRBJ1-5, with D possibly TRBD1 on 6 matching bases. Per germline, CDR1 KGHSH and CDR2 LQKENI. The CDR3 spans 15 residues. V was cut by 6 bases and J by 5 bases, with 17 bases left in between. The CDR3 nucleotides are TGTGCCAGCTCTAGGGGGGGTAATGGCTATCAGCCCCAGCATTTT. Translated: CASSRGGNGYQPQHF. Full variable domain (remainder filled in from reference TRBV18 and TRBJ1-5): NAGVMQNPRHLVRRRGQEARLRCSPMKGHSHVYWYRQLPEEGLKFMVYLQKENIIDESGMPKERFSAEFPKEGPSILRIQQVVRGDSAAYFCASSRGGNGYQPQHFGDGTRLSIL.

Written as DNA, the CDR3 is TGTGCCAGTGGAGGAGTCACAGATACGCAGTATTTT. Protein: CASGGVTDTQYF. The V call is TRBV19, the J call TRBJ2-3, with D perhaps TRBD2 (5 bases). This CDR3 comprises 12 residues. V lost 8 bases and J lost 2, with 8 bases in between. Germline values: CDR1 LNHDA, CDR2 SQIVND (reference sequence).

This chain joins TRBV19 and TRBJ2-3, with TRBD1 matching 11 bases. Germline V gives CDR1 LNHDA, CDR2 SQIVND (reference sequence). V lost 7 bases and J lost 0; bases outside the gene matches: 12. The CDR3 is 18 residues long. CDR3 amino acids: CASNARPGTGGSTDTQYF. The CDR3 DNA reads as TGTGCCAGTAACGCCCGGCCCGGGACAGGGGGTAGCACAGATACGCAGTATTTT.

The chain employs TRBV28 and TRBJ2-2; 10 bases are a match to TRBD1. The germline V gene has CDR1 MDHEN and CDR2 SYDVKM. CDR3 length: 14 residues. With 10 bases clipped from V and 4 bases from J, the junction kept 6 bases outside the gene matches. In DNA form, the CDR3 reads TGTGCCACAGCCCGGGACAGGGGCACCGGGGAGCTGTTTTTT. Translation: CATARDRGTGELFF.

The rearrangement joins TRBV5-4 to TRBJ2-7, with TRBD2 matching 8 bases. V shed 4 bases and J 0 bases; nucleotides not matched to a gene: 9. Looked up from germline, CDR1 is SGHNT and CDR2 is YYREEE (reference sequence). This CDR3 has 16 residues. In DNA, the CDR3 is TGTGCCAGCAGCCCTGTTAGCGGGGCGACCTCCTACGAGCAGTACTTC. This gives the protein CASSPVSGATSYEQYF.

V gene TRBV9 combines with J gene TRBJ1-1, with TRBD1 identical over 8 bases. Per the germline V gene, CDR1 is SGDLS and CDR2 is YYNGEE. Trimming at V came to 3 bases and at J to 4 bases, leaving 8 bases not matched to a gene. This CDR3 region has 15 residues. CDR3 nucleotides: TGTGCCAGCAGCGCAGGGGGAACAGGGGGCACTGAAGCTTTCTTT. Translated, it gives CASSAGGTGGTEAFF.

The chain carries TRBV2 and TRBJ1-6, with D hard to call. CDR3 length: 16 residues. Between the trimmed V and J ends, which lost 0 bases and 4 bases, there was a span of 10 bases. Germline CDR1 and CDR2: SNHLY and FYNNEI. The chain's CDR3 is CASSEAETAYNSPLHF. The CDR3 DNA is TGTGCCAGCAGTGAAGCGGAAACAGCTTATAATTCACCCCTCCACTTT.

This clone was recorded only once. This chain links TRBV5-1 with TRBJ2-1; 7 bases line up with TRBD2. CDR1 is SGHRS, CDR2 YFSETQ, per germline. V lost 7 bases, J lost 8 bases, and 15 bases stayed unmatched. This CDR3 contains 15 residues. The CDR3 DNA reads TGCGCCAGCGGAAACCGGGACTACCGGACCCATGAGCAGTTCTTC. It codes for CASGNRDYRTHEQFF.

The rearrangement joins TRBV11-2 to TRBJ2-2, with 9 bases aligning to TRBD2. V dropped 5 bases and J dropped 0; count of bases not matched to a gene: 1. The germline CDR1 and CDR2 sequences are SGHAT and FQNNGV. This CDR3 has 15 residues. DNA of the CDR3: TGTGCCAGCAGCGGCGGGGGGGCGAACACCGGGGAGCTGTTTTTT. Its protein product is CASSGGGANTGELFF.

This clone is a singleton in its sample. The chain recombines TRBV28 with TRBJ1-6; D perhaps matches TRBD1 (5 bases). This CDR3 has 13 residues. The ends were cut back, 6 bases at V and 8 bases at J, with 11 bases in the middle. Germline CDR1 reads MDHEN; CDR2 reads SYDVKM. CDR3 protein: CASRDGGDSPLHF. The CDR3 nucleotides are TGTGCCAGCAGGGACGGAGGGGATTCACCCCTCCACTTT. Based on the CDR3 plus reference TRBV28 and TRBJ1-6, the full variable domain is DVKVTQSSRYLVKRTGEKVFLECVQDMDHENMFWYRQDPGLGLRLIYFSYDVKMKEKGDIPEGYSVSREKKERFSLILESASTNQTSMYLCASRDGGDSPLHFGNGTRLTVT.

This sequence joins TRBV7-9 and TRBJ1-1; 7 nucleotides agree with TRBD1. Germline CDR1 reads SEHNR; CDR2 reads FQNEAQ (reference sequence). Trimming cost V 4 bases and J 0 bases; bases outside gene matches: 2. The CDR3 is 14 residues long. The CDR3 protein is CASSSGQLNTEAFF. CDR3 nucleotides: TGTGCCAGCAGCTCGGGACAGTTGAACACTGAAGCTTTCTTT.

This chain joins TRBV4-2 and TRBJ2-7; 16 bases fit TRBD2. With 4 bases clipped from V and 5 bases from J, the junction kept 17 bases outside the gene matches. CDR3 length: 20 amino acids. Germline assignment: CDR1 LGHNA and CDR2 YNFKEQ. The CDR3 region is CASSPRLTTGLAGGQDEQYF. The CDR3 coding sequence is TGTGCCAGCAGCCCCCGGTTGACAACGGGACTAGCGGGAGGGCAGGACGAGCAGTACTTC.

The chain combines TRBV28 with TRBJ2-3, with 8 bases fitting TRBD1. In germline, CDR1 is MDHEN, CDR2 SYDVKM. The junction had 3 bases not matched to a gene; V was cut back by 4 bases and J by 0 bases. The CDR3 loop spans 15 amino acids. The CDR3 DNA follows: TGTGCCAGCAGTTCCCGGACAGGGAGCACAGATACGCAGTATTTT. Translating it yields CASSSRTGSTDTQYF. Complete variable domain (other parts from reference TRBV28 and TRBJ2-3): DVKVTQSSRYLVKRTGEKVFLECVQDMDHENMFWYRQDPGLGLRLIYFSYDVKMKEKGDIPEGYSVSREKKERFSLILESASTNQTSMYLCASSSRTGSTDTQYFGPGTRLTVL.

This chain uses TRBV7-9 with TRBJ1-5; possibly TRBD1 for D (6 bases). There are 15 residues in the CDR3. V lost 3 bases and J 0 bases, leaving 9 bases between the germline ends. Per the germline V gene, CDR1 is SEHNR and CDR2 is FQNEAQ (reference sequence). The CDR3 sequence is CASSFQGNSNQPQHF. The CDR3 nucleotides are TGTGCCAGCAGCTTCCAGGGGAATAGCAATCAGCCCCAGCATTTT.

This clone has just a few counts. J is TRBJ2-5 and V is TRBV9, with 11 bases fitting TRBD2. This CDR3 is 16 amino acids long. CDR1 and CDR2 (germline): SGDLS, YYNGEE. V lost 4 bases and J lost 3; bases outside the gene matches: 8. The DNA of the CDR3 is TGTGCCAGCAGCCCTACGGGACTAGCGGTTGAAGAGACCCAGTACTTC. Translating gives CASSPTGLAVEETQYF.